Shown below are 28 T cell receptor beta chains from a single sample sequenced in a study of T-cell reconstitution after alpha-beta-depleted transplantation in children. The TCRbeta library incorporated unique molecular identifiers. MiXCR, run by TCRdb on the PCR reads, gives a single entry per CDR3 protein. Of about 480,000 distinct CDR3 sequences detected, approximately 13% appear once; the ten largest clones hold around 6%. Specimen: PBMCs from the stem cell graft donor, collected from the stem cell graft. Receptor source: a human donor who donated a stem cell graft to a child with combined immunodeficiency.

This clonotype was counted between two and nine times. The junction shows a germline mismatch at one end, possibly a read error. The chain employs TRBV7-8 and TRBJ2-7, with D perhaps TRBD2 (5 bases). In germline, CDR1 is SGHVS, CDR2 FQNEAQ. CDR3 length: 11 residues. The CDR3 DNA sequence: TGTGCCAGCAGCTTTGGGAGCCACGTAGACTTC. Its protein is CASSFGSHVDF.

The V and J genes are TRBV7-9 and TRBJ2-7; a weak D match, TRBD2 (6 bases). This CDR3 has 14 amino acids. Germline lookup yields CDR1 SEHNR and CDR2 FQNEAQ (reference sequence). DNA for the CDR3: TGTGCTTCGGGGGAACAGCATCGGGCCTACGAGCAGTACTTC. Its protein is CASGEQHRAYEQYF.

This clonotype was observed a few times. This chain connects TRBV7-9 to TRBJ2-1, with no clear D. V was pared by 5 bases and J by 9 bases, with 11 bases between. This CDR3 spans 12 amino acids. Germline CDR1 SEHNR, CDR2 FQNEAQ (reference sequence). The CDR3 spells CASSLIGTEQFF. The CDR3 DNA reads as TGTGCCAGCAGCCTAATCGGCACTGAGCAGTTCTTC.

The rearrangement uses TRBV6-1 and TRBJ2-1; D gene unclear. The CDR3 sequence is 15 residues long. Trimming took 7 bases from V and 5 from J, leaving 18 bases between them. Per the germline V gene, CDR1 is MNHNS and CDR2 is SASEGT. CDR3 in amino acids: CASTSPGLVDNEQFF. The CDR3 DNA reads as TGTGCCAGCACCTCGCCCGGGCTAGTGGACAATGAGCAGTTCTTC.

This clonotype was detected only a few times. The genes are TRBV7-2 and TRBJ2-5, with a possible D match to TRBD2 (6 bases). This CDR3 region has 12 residues. The V end was cut by 1 base, the J end by 9 bases, with 9 bases between. From germline, CDR1 is SGHTA and CDR2 FQGNSA. CDR3 in amino acids: CASSLVGGAQYF. The CDR3 DNA reads as TGTGCCAGCAGCTTAGTAGGAGGGGCCCAGTACTTC. The complete variable domain, with remaining parts taken from reference TRBV7-2 and TRBJ2-5, reads GAGVSQSPSNKVTEKGKDVELRCDPISGHTALYWYRQSLGQGLEFLIYFQGNSAPDKSGLPSDRFSAERTGGSVSTLTIQRTQQEDSAVYLCASSLVGGAQYFGPGTRLLVL.

The chain has TRBV5-1 and TRBJ2-5; D is uncertain. CDR1 and CDR2 (germline): SGHRS, YFSETQ. The CDR3 extends over 15 amino acids. The V and J ends lost 3 bases and 2 bases respectively, with 14 bases between them. This CDR3 is CASSSFPDQQETQYF. The DNA for the CDR3 is TGCGCCAGCAGCTCGTTTCCGGATCAACAAGAGACCCAGTACTTC.

This clonotype was detected a few times. V usage is TRBV4-3 and J usage is TRBJ2-4; maybe TRBD1 (5 bases). Trimming removed 2 bases from V and 8 bases from J, with 13 bases in between. Per the germline V gene, CDR1 is LGHNA and CDR2 is YSLEER. The length of the CDR3 is 14 residues. Written as DNA, the CDR3 is TGCGCCAGCAGCCAACAGTGGCAGGGCTACATTCAGTACTTC. It yields the protein CASSQQWQGYIQYF.

In its sample, this clonotype was seen many times. V usage is TRBV29-1 and J usage is TRBJ2-7; D may correspond to TRBD1 or TRBD2 (5 bases each). Germline CDR1 reads SQVTM; CDR2 reads ANQGSEA. The CDR3 extends over 13 amino acids. Trimming shortened V by 7 bases and J by 0 bases, and 13 bases separated the two germline ends. The CDR3 here is CSATAGTSYEQYF. In nucleotides, the CDR3 is TGCAGCGCTACAGCCGGGACCTCCTACGAGCAGTACTTC.

CDR3 DNA: TGTGCCAGCAGCTCCTCTACTGCTAGCTTGGAAGAGACCCAGTACTTC. This encodes CASSSSTASLEETQYF. The chain uses TRBV11-1 and TRBJ2-5; D might be TRBD2 (5 bases). Trimming took 4 bases from V and 3 from J, leaving 18 bases between them. This CDR3 contains 16 residues. CDR1 SGHAT and CDR2 FQDESV come from the germline V gene (reference sequence).

V gene TRBV7-3 combines with J gene TRBJ2-1, with a possible D match to TRBD2 (5 bases). The ends were cut back, 5 bases at V and 10 bases at J, with 15 bases in the middle. The germline CDR1 and CDR2 sequences are SGHTA and FQGTGA. This CDR3 region has 13 residues. The CDR3 DNA sequence: TGTGCCAGCAGCCCCCATGGACTCAGAGAGCAGTTCTTC. This codes for CASSPHGLREQFF.

This clonotype was counted only a few times. The chain links TRBV15 to TRBJ1-4, with a weak D call TRBD1 (5 bases). Germline V CDR1 and CDR2: LNHNV, YYDKDF (reference sequence). This CDR3 is 17 amino acids long. The V and J ends lost 1 base and 2 bases respectively, with 14 bases between them. The CDR3 DNA reads as TGTGCCACCAGCAGAGGCGATGGGGCGATGACTAATGAAAAACTGTTTTTT. The encoded protein is CATSRGDGAMTNEKLFF.

The chain couples TRBV12-3 or TRBV12-4 to TRBJ1-1; no clear D gene. The germline V and J ends were trimmed by 2 bases and 8 bases, with 15 bases remaining between them. CDR3 size: 14 residues. In nucleotides, the CDR3 is TGTGCCAGCAGTTTACGGGTTGGAACTGGAGAAGCTTTCTTT. It encodes CASSLRVGTGEAFF.

This clonotype has just a few counts. The chain couples TRBV10-3 to TRBJ2-7; TRBD2 matches at 7 bases. The CDR3 extends over 16 amino acids. V lost 0 bases to trimming and J lost 2 bases; unmatched junction nucleotides: 7. CDR1 ENHRY and CDR2 SYGVKD come from the germline V gene. Here the CDR3 DNA reads TGTGCCATCAGTGAGTCCGGGAGGCTGGTTGCCTACGAGCAGTACTTC. Its protein product is CAISESGRLVAYEQYF.

The V call is TRBV7-2, the J call TRBJ1-4; D call uncertain. Looked up from germline, CDR1 is SGHTA and CDR2 is FQGNSA. The length of the CDR3 is 13 residues. The V end lost 4 bases, the J end lost 4 bases, and 7 bases lay between the germline ends. CDR3 sequence: CASSYDRNEKLFF. The DNA of the CDR3 is TGTGCCAGCAGCTACGACCGTAATGAAAAACTGTTTTTT.

The V gene is TRBV6-5, the J gene TRBJ2-2, with TRBD2 identical over 10 bases. The V gene end was trimmed by 2 bases and the J gene end by 2 bases; junction bases not matched to a gene: 5. This CDR3 has 17 residues. Germline V gene sequence: CDR1 MNHEY, CDR2 SVGAGI. The DNA of the CDR3 is TGTGCCAGCAGTTACGGTCTAGCGGGGGTAAACACCGGGGAGCTGTTTTTT. Protein sequence: CASSYGLAGVNTGELFF.

The rearrangement joins TRBV18 to TRBJ1-5; D gene ambiguous. The CDR3 extends over 14 amino acids. Trimming removed 2 bases from V and 4 bases from J, with 9 bases in between. Germline CDR1 reads KGHSH; CDR2 reads LQKENI. DNA of the CDR3: TGTGCCAGCTCACCAAGGCAGCAAAATCAGCCCCAGCATTTT. Translation gives CASSPRQQNQPQHF.

The chain carries TRBV7-9 and TRBJ2-1; D possibly corresponds to TRBD1 (6 bases). There are 14 residues in the CDR3. V gave up 8 bases and J gave up 4 bases, with 15 bases separating them. The germline gives CDR1 SEHNR, CDR2 FQNEAQ (reference sequence). CDR3 in DNA: TGTGCCAGCGTTCTCCAGGGGCGTTACAATGAGCAGTTCTTC. It translates to CASVLQGRYNEQFF.

In this sample, this clonotype turned up a few times. The J gene is TRBJ2-3, the V gene TRBV11-2; 7 bases are shared with TRBD2. Germline V lookup: CDR1 SGHAT, CDR2 FQNNGV. The CDR3 runs to 17 residues. V was pared by 0 bases and J by 0 bases, with 6 bases of the junction left unmatched. Written as DNA, the CDR3 is TGTGCCAGCAGCTTAGAACCCGGGAGGATTAGCACAGATACGCAGTATTTT. Protein product: CASSLEPGRISTDTQYF.

This clonotype was seen many times. This chain joins TRBV10-3 and TRBJ2-1; 7 bases align to TRBD2. Germline trimming cut 5 bases from V and 10 bases from J; bases unmatched to any gene: 11. The germline V gene encodes CDR1 ENHRY and CDR2 SYGVKD. The CDR3 has 14 residues. The CDR3 here is CAISPQAGPREQFF. In DNA form, the CDR3 reads TGTGCCATCAGTCCGCAAGCGGGGCCTCGGGAGCAGTTCTTC.

The gene calls are TRBV12-3 or TRBV12-4 and TRBJ1-5; tentatively, D is TRBD1 (5 bases). Between the trimmed V and J ends, which lost 4 bases and 5 bases, there was a span of 15 bases. The CDR3 runs to 15 residues. The CDR3 reads CASSSGSGLDQPQHF. CDR3 nucleotide sequence: TGTGCCAGCAGTTCGGGGTCAGGGTTGGATCAGCCCCAGCATTTT.

This clonotype was counted many times. The chain links TRBV20-1 to TRBJ1-2; weak D call: TRBD1 (5 bases). V shed 5 bases and J shed 4 bases, with 14 bases lying between them. The CDR3 runs 13 residues. Germline CDR1 is DFQATT and CDR2 is SNEGSKA (reference sequence). The CDR3 nucleotides read TGCAGTGCTGAACCGACAGCCTTCTATGGCTACACCTTC. Amino acid sequence: CSAEPTAFYGYTF.

Many counts were recorded for this clonotype. The chain uses TRBV7-2 and TRBJ2-7; 9 nucleotides agree with TRBD2. Germline CDR1 is SGHTA and CDR2 is FQGNSA. V was pared by 1 base and J by 2 bases, with 6 bases of the junction left unmatched. The length of the CDR3 is 16 residues. In DNA form, the CDR3 reads TGTGCCAGCAGCTTAGGGAGTAGCGGGAGCACCTACGAGCAGTACTTC. Protein sequence: CASSLGSSGSTYEQYF. Filled out from reference TRBV7-2 and TRBJ2-7, the complete variable domain reads GAGVSQSPSNKVTEKGKDVELRCDPISGHTALYWYRQSLGQGLEFLIYFQGNSAPDKSGLPSDRFSAERTGGSVSTLTIQRTQQEDSAVYLCASSLGSSGSTYEQYFGPGTRLTVT.

There are a few counts of this clonotype. The chain carries TRBV6-5 and TRBJ2-7; 7 bases are shared with TRBD1. Unmatched junction bases numbered 5, after V lost 0 bases and J lost 3 bases. The CDR3 contains 15 residues. Germline-derived CDR1 and CDR2 are MNHEY and SVGAGI. As DNA, the CDR3 is TGTGCCAGCAGTTACTCCCAGGGGGAAGGCTACGAGCAGTACTTC. This gives the protein CASSYSQGEGYEQYF.

This clonotype was detected many times. The DNA for the CDR3 is TGCGCCAGCAGCCAGACGGGAGAGTGGACAGATACGCAGTATTTT. Translating gives CASSQTGEWTDTQYF. This chain joins TRBV4-1 and TRBJ2-3, with TRBD2 as a possible D gene (6 bases). The CDR3 has 15 residues. Germline V CDR1 and CDR2: MGHRA, YSYEKL. V was cut by 3 bases and J by 3 bases, with 13 bases left in between.

This clonotype was seen many times. The V call is TRBV5-1, the J call TRBJ2-3; the D is unclear. Germline loops: CDR1 SGHRS, CDR2 YFSETQ. The V and J ends lost 1 base and 1 base respectively, with 13 bases between them. The length of the CDR3 is 16 residues. The DNA for the CDR3 is TGCGCCAGCAGCTTGTCTCCCTGGTTACGCACAGATACGCAGTATTTT. Translating it yields CASSLSPWLRTDTQYF.

V is TRBV29-1 and J is TRBJ2-5, with D possibly being TRBD2 (6 bases). The CDR3 has 13 amino acids. V lost 6 bases to trimming and J lost 5 bases, with 16 bases between them. CDR1 is SQVTM and CDR2 is ANQGSEA in the germline V gene. The CDR3 DNA reads TGCAGCGTAAAACCAGGGACTTTGGAGACCCAGTACTTC. It translates to CSVKPGTLETQYF. The full variable domain, with the rest looked up from reference TRBV29-1 and TRBJ2-5, is SAVISQKPSRDICQRGTSLTIQCQVDSQVTMMFWYRQQPGQSLTLIATANQGSEATYESGFVIDKFPISRPNLTFSTLTVSNMSPEDSSIYLCSVKPGTLETQYFGPGTRLLVL.

This clonotype came up a few times. The chain carries TRBV20-1 and TRBJ1-5; the match to TRBD1 covers 8 bases. Germline CDR1 reads DFQATT; CDR2 reads SNEGSKA (reference sequence). The CDR3 has 13 amino acids. V gave up 5 bases and J gave up 4 bases; unmatched junction bases: 4. CDR3 sequence: CSAEQGVNQPQHF. CDR3 nucleotides: TGCAGTGCTGAACAGGGGGTTAATCAGCCCCAGCATTTT.

V usage is TRBV10-3 and J usage is TRBJ1-1; no reliable D call. Germline V lookup: CDR1 ENHRY, CDR2 SYGVKD. This CDR3 has 15 amino acids. Trimming took 3 bases from V and 0 from J, leaving 11 bases between them. The CDR3 DNA reads as TGTGCCATCAGTGACTTCGGGGAGGTGAACACTGAAGCTTTCTTT. Translating gives CAISDFGEVNTEAFF.